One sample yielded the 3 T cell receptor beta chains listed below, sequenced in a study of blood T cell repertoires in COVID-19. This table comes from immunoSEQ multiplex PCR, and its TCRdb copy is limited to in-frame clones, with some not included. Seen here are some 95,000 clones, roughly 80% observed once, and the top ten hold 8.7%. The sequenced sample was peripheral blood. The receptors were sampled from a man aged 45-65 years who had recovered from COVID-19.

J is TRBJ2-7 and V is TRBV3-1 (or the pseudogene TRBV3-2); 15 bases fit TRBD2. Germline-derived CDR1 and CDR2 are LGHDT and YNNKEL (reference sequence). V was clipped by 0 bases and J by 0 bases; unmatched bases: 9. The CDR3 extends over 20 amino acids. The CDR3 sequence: CASSQDLGLAGGGLSYEQYF. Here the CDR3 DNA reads TGTGCCAGCAGCCAAGATCTTGGACTAGCGGGAGGGGGACTCTCCTACGAGCAGTACTTC.

The CDR3 region is CASSLRTGFEQYF. For the CDR3, the DNA is TGTGCCAGCAGCCTTCGGACAGGGTTCGAGCAGTACTTC. V and J are TRBV3-1 (or the pseudogene TRBV3-2) and TRBJ2-7; the match to TRBD1 covers 8 bases. Germline loops: CDR1 LGHDT, CDR2 YNNKEL (reference sequence). There are 13 residues in the CDR3. The junction had 5 bases not matched to a gene; V was cut back by 4 bases and J by 6 bases.

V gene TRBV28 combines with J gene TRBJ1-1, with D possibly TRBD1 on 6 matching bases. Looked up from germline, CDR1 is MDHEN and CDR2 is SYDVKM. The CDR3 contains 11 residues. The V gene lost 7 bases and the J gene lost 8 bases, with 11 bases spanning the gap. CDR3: CASTSGTEAFF. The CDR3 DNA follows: TGTGCCAGCACCTCCGGGACAGAAGCTTTCTTT.